A selection of T cell receptor beta chains follows, all from one sample in a study of early T cells in non-severe SARS-CoV-2 infection. MiXCR was run by TCRdb on the 5' RACE reads, yielding one entry per CDR3 protein. The sample yields 50,000 to 85,000 distinct CDR3 sequences, roughly 9.1% seen once. Sequenced: whole blood. Receptors originate from an adult who was a healthcare worker with PCR-confirmed SARS-CoV-2 infection or an uninfected control (not recorded which). Each CDR3 is given with its conserved first and last residue. The D gene is left open where the match is weak. Rows give clone size only sometimes, using once, few, many, or a class for an expanded clone.

d_call j_call clone_size v_call cdr3_aa cdr3_nt
TRBD2 TRBJ2-5 many TRBV20-1 CSASLPSGRAPETQYF TGCAGTGCTAGCCTTCCTAGCGGGAGGGCCCCTGAGACCCAGTACTTC
NA TRBJ1-3 many TRBV9 CASSPQLPSPSGNTIYF TGTGCCAGCAGCCCCCAATTGCCGTCCCCCTCTGGAAACACCATATATTTT
NA TRBJ2-7 many TRBV27 CASSLSAGRYEQYF TGTGCCAGCAGTTTATCCGCAGGGAGGTACGAGCAGTACTTC
TRBD2 TRBJ2-1 NA TRBV4-2 CASSQDRASGSRNEQFF TGTGCCAGCAGCCAAGATCGGGCTAGCGGGAGCCGTAATGAGCAGTTCTTC
NA TRBJ2-1 few TRBV20-1 CSAREPRLNNEQFF TGCAGTGCTAGAGAACCACGACTAAACAATGAGCAGTTCTTC
TRBD1 TRBJ1-3 few TRBV20-1 CSAEDRPGNTIYF TGCAGTGCCGAGGACAGGCCAGGAAACACCATATATTTT
NA TRBJ2-3 NA TRBV4-3 CASSQEGFHSTDTQYF TGCGCCAGCAGCCAAGAGGGCTTCCATAGCACAGATACGCAGTATTTT
TRBD2 TRBJ2-1 few TRBV7-2 CASSPGLAGSREQFF TGTGCCAGCAGCCCGGGACTAGCGGGATCGCGTGAGCAGTTCTTC
TRBD1 TRBJ2-7 few TRBV29-1 CSVDGQGAAQQYF TGCAGCGTTGACGGGCAGGGGGCCGCTCAGCAGTACTTC
NA TRBJ2-2 many TRBV29-1 CSVVTGSATGELFF TGCAGCGTTGTGACCGGGAGTGCGACCGGGGAGCTGTTTTTT
NA TRBJ2-3 few TRBV5-6 CASSRPSGDTQYF TGTGCCAGCAGCCGGCCCAGCGGGGATACGCAGTATTTT
NA TRBJ2-7 many TRBV7-2 CASSLKGRIDEQYF TGTGCCAGCAGCTTAAAGGGCAGGATCGACGAGCAGTACTTC
NA TRBJ2-3 NA TRBV5-4 CASSSSLGADTQYF TGTGCCAGCAGCTCCTCCCTGGGGGCAGATACGCAGTATTTT
NA TRBJ2-1 NA TRBV7-3 CASSRGVGYNEQFF TGTGCCAGCAGTAGGGGAGTCGGCTACAATGAGCAGTTCTTC
NA TRBJ1-1 NA TRBV5-1 CASSIGAVVNTEAFF TGCGCCAGCAGCATTGGGGCAGTTGTGAACACTGAAGCTTTCTTT
TRBD2 TRBJ2-1 many TRBV7-3 CASSSSGYNEQFF TGTGCCAGCAGTTCTAGCGGGTACAATGAGCAGTTCTTC
NA TRBJ2-2 many TRBV10-3 CAISDRARTGELFF TGTGCCATCAGTGATCGAGCGAGAACCGGGGAGCTGTTTTTT
TRBD2 TRBJ2-1 few TRBV27 CASSSNLGLAGGNEQFF TGTGCCAGCAGTTCCAACCTAGGACTAGCGGGAGGCAATGAGCAGTTCTTC